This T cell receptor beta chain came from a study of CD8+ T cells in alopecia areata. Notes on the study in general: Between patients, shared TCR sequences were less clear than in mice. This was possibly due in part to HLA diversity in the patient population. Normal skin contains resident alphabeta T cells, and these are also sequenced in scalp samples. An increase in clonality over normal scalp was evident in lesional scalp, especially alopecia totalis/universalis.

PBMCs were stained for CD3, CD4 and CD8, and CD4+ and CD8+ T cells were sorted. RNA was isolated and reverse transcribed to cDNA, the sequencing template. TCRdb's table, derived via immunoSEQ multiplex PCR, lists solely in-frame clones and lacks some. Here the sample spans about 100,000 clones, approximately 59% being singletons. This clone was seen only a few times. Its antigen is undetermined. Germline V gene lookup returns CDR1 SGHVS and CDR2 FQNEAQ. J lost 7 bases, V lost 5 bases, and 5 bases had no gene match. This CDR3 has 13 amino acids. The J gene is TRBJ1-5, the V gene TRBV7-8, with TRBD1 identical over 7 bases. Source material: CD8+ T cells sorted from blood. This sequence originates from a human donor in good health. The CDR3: CASSPTGSQPQHF. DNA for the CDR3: TGTGCCAGCAGCCCGACAGGGAGCCAGCCCCAGCATTTT.